These 27 T cell receptor beta chains originate from one sample sequenced in a study of cytomegalovirus exposure and HLA in healthy donors. The PCR used 60 Vbeta and 13 Jbeta primers. This table comes from immunoSEQ multiplex PCR, and its TCRdb copy is limited to in-frame clones, with some not included. The sample lists hundreds of thousands of clones, approximately 88% occurring once. The source material was PBMCs. The receptors stem from a boy between 2 and 15 years old in good health and CMV-seronegative.

The genes are TRBV5-5 and TRBJ2-7; D is possibly TRBD1 (6 bases). Deletions cut 2 bases from V and 3 bases from J, with 18 bases between. The CDR3 has 16 amino acids. The germline CDR1 and CDR2 sequences are SGHKS and YYEKEE (reference sequence). The CDR3 loop reads CASSFPTGTLYYEQYF. CDR3 sequence (DNA): TGTGCCAGCAGCTTCCCAACCGGGACACTTTACTACGAGCAGTACTTC.

This chain connects TRBV7-9 to TRBJ2-1, with D unclear. In germline, CDR1 is SEHNR, CDR2 FQNEAQ (reference sequence). The CDR3 has 14 residues. V lost 7 bases and J lost 2, with 12 bases in between. The CDR3 region is CASTEYPAYNEQFF. The CDR3, as DNA: TGTGCCAGCACGGAGTACCCGGCCTACAATGAGCAGTTCTTC.

This rearrangement joins TRBV30 to TRBJ2-7; tentative D call: TRBD2 (5 bases). This CDR3 region has 14 residues. With 3 bases removed from V and 9 bases from J, the gap between germline ends came to 21 bases. Germline values: CDR1 GTSNPN, CDR2 SVGIG (reference sequence). The CDR3 loop reads CAWRPGSAVGGQYF. The CDR3 nucleotides are TGTGCCTGGAGACCCGGGTCCGCGGTTGGAGGGCAGTACTTC.

The V and J genes are TRBV27 and TRBJ2-7; D is unclear. Germline assignment: CDR1 MNHEY and CDR2 SMNVEV (reference sequence). V lost 2 bases to trimming and J lost 2 bases, with 13 bases between them. The CDR3 contains 15 residues. CDR3 sequence: CASSLVATETYEQYF. Here the CDR3 DNA reads TGTGCCAGCAGTTTAGTGGCCACAGAAACCTACGAGCAGTACTTC.

V and J are TRBV7-9 and TRBJ2-3; 9 bases align to TRBD2. This CDR3 has 18 amino acids. Germline loops: CDR1 SEHNR, CDR2 FQNEAQ (reference sequence). The ends lost 7 bases at V and 3 bases at J; junction bases unmatched: 17. The CDR3 DNA reads as TGTGCCAGCACCCCCCCGGGATATAGCGGGGGAACGACAGATACGCAGTATTTT. It codes for CASTPPGYSGGTTDTQYF.

V is TRBV10-3 and J is TRBJ2-7; D possibly corresponds to TRBD2 (6 bases). This CDR3 contains 12 residues. Germline values: CDR1 ENHRY, CDR2 SYGVKD. With 6 bases removed from V and 6 bases from J, the gap between germline ends came to 12 bases. This CDR3 reads CAIRNTGGEQYF. CDR3 bases: TGTGCCATCAGGAACACCGGGGGCGAGCAGTACTTC.

The rearrangement uses TRBV13 and TRBJ2-2; 14 positions agree with TRBD2. Unmatched junction bases numbered 5, after V lost 3 bases and J lost 5 bases. The CDR3 runs 17 residues. CDR1 and CDR2 from the germline V gene are PRHDT and FYEKMQ (reference sequence). CDR3 amino acids: CASSLTSGGARTGELFF. CDR3 coding DNA: TGTGCCAGCAGCTTGACTAGCGGGGGGGCGCGGACCGGGGAGCTGTTTTTT.

The gene calls are TRBV4-1 and TRBJ2-3, with TRBD1 as a possible D gene (5 bases). Between the trimmed V and J ends, which lost 5 bases and 2 bases, there was a span of 14 bases. CDR1 and CDR2 (germline): MGHRA, YSYEKL. The CDR3 consists of 15 residues. The CDR3 coding sequence is TGCGCCAGCAGCGCACAGCTCAGGGCCACAGATACGCAGTATTTT. Its translation is CASSAQLRATDTQYF.

The gene calls are TRBV19 and TRBJ2-7; D call uncertain. Germline assignment: CDR1 LNHDA and CDR2 SQIVND (reference sequence). The V gene lost 4 bases and the J gene lost 0 bases, with 7 bases spanning the gap. This CDR3 spans 13 amino acids. The CDR3 reads CASSTQVSYEQYF. For the CDR3, the DNA is TGTGCCAGTAGTACGCAGGTCTCCTACGAGCAGTACTTC.

V is TRBV10-1 and J is TRBJ2-3; D remains unclear. CDR1 and CDR2 from the germline V gene are WNHNN and SYGVQD (reference sequence). V dropped 2 bases and J dropped 12 bases, with 9 bases sitting between them. This CDR3 is 11 amino acids long. Here the CDR3 reads CASSEGRVQYF. The CDR3 nucleotides are TGCGCCAGCAGTGAGGGTAGAGTCCAGTATTTT.

There are a few counts of this clone. The chain employs TRBV6-6 and TRBJ1-1; weak D call: TRBD1 (6 bases). Germline assignment: CDR1 MNHNY and CDR2 SVGAGI (reference sequence). The CDR3 is 13 residues long. The V and J ends lost 8 bases and 5 bases respectively, with 15 bases between them. CDR3 DNA sequence: TGTGCCAGCTGTACAGGGCGTTATACTGAAGCTTTCTTT. This sequence encodes CASCTGRYTEAFF.

The chain joins TRBV6-6 to TRBJ1-1; possible D gene TRBD1, 6 bases. The length of the CDR3 is 13 residues. The V gene's germline CDR1 is MNHNY and CDR2 SVGAGI (reference sequence). V shed 7 bases and J shed 0 bases, with 9 bases lying between them. The CDR3 bases are TGTGCCAGCACTCAGGGGATGAACACTGAAGCTTTCTTT. It translates to CASTQGMNTEAFF.

The chain recombines TRBV13 with TRBJ2-1; 8 nucleotides align to TRBD2. Germline lookup yields CDR1 PRHDT and CDR2 FYEKMQ (reference sequence). Trimming took 0 bases from V and 6 from J; bases not matched to a gene: 7. The CDR3 sequence is 16 residues long. The chain's CDR3 is CASSLGGSGDINEQFF. The CDR3 region has the DNA TGTGCCAGCAGCTTAGGCGGTAGCGGGGACATCAATGAGCAGTTCTTC.

The chain links TRBV19 to TRBJ2-5; D possibly corresponds to TRBD2 (7 bases). V gave up 7 bases and J gave up 4 bases, with 19 bases separating them. Germline CDR1 and CDR2: LNHDA and SQIVND (reference sequence). The CDR3 length is 15 residues. CDR3 sequence reads: CASIGGDTPGETQYF. The CDR3 DNA sequence: TGTGCCAGTATTGGGGGGGACACCCCCGGAGAGACCCAGTACTTC.

This chain connects TRBV2 to TRBJ2-1; TRBD1 might be the D (5 bases). Germline CDR1 is SNHLY and CDR2 is FYNNEI. The V end was cut by 6 bases, the J end by 15 bases, with 18 bases between. This CDR3 has 12 residues. CDR3 DNA sequence: TGTGCCAGCAGATTCGACAGCTCCCCCGCGTTCTTC. Protein product: CASRFDSSPAFF. Variable domain in full (rest from reference TRBV2 and TRBJ2-1): EPEVTQTPSHQVTQMGQEVILRCVPISNHLYFYWYRQILGQKVEFLVSFYNNEISEKSEIFDDQFSVERPDGSNFTLKIRSTKLEDSAMYFCASRFDSSPAFFGPGTRLTVL.

The chain carries TRBV6-1 and TRBJ2-1; 12 bases map to TRBD1. Germline trimming cut 4 bases from V and 2 bases from J; bases unmatched to any gene: 6. The CDR3 sequence is 17 residues long. Germline-derived CDR1 and CDR2 are MNHNS and SASEGT. The CDR3 sequence is CASSAWRDRGPYNEQFF. In nucleotides, the CDR3 is TGTGCCAGCAGTGCCTGGAGGGACAGGGGGCCCTACAATGAGCAGTTCTTC.

V is TRBV9 and J is TRBJ2-7; D gene ambiguous. The V end was cut by 0 bases, the J end by 1 base, with 11 bases between. The CDR3 spans 15 residues. Germline CDR1 SGDLS, CDR2 YYNGEE. The CDR3 DNA is TGTGCCAGCAGCGTAGATGAGACACCGTCCTACGAGCAGTACTTC. This encodes CASSVDETPSYEQYF.

The chain combines TRBV5-6 with TRBJ1-2; 7 nucleotides line up with TRBD1. Per germline, CDR1 SGHDT and CDR2 YYEEEE. The CDR3 is 16 amino acids. V shed 4 bases, J shed 0 bases, and the junction held 9 bases outside the gene matches. This CDR3 reads CASSRGQPLANYGYTF. DNA of the CDR3: TGTGCCAGCAGCCGGGGACAGCCTTTAGCTAACTATGGCTACACCTTC. The whole variable domain, filled in from reference TRBV5-6 and TRBJ1-2, reads DAGVTQSPTHLIKTRGQQVTLRCSPKSGHDTVSWYQQALGQGPQFIFQYYEEEERQRGNFPDRFSGHQFPNYSSELNVNALLLGDSALYLCASSRGQPLANYGYTFGSGTRLTVV.

This clone was recorded only once. The chain carries TRBV6-5 and TRBJ2-1; tentative D call: TRBD2 (6 bases). Trimming stripped 6 bases from V and 10 bases from J, with 13 bases between. Germline CDR1 is MNHEY and CDR2 is SVGAGI. The CDR3 is 12 residues long. The CDR3 nucleotides read TGTGCCAGCAGCCCCGGGACTTCCGAGCAGTTCTTC. Residues: CASSPGTSEQFF.

Remarks on this clone: This sample includes further DNA sequences coding for the same CDR3. The chain has TRBV5-1 and TRBJ1-1; TRBD1 agrees at 9 bases. CDR3 length equals 14 residues. Germline V gene sequence: CDR1 SGHRS, CDR2 YFSETQ. V lost 4 bases to trimming and J lost 3 bases; unmatched junction nucleotides: 4. The CDR3 DNA reads TGCGCCAGCAGCCCAAGGACAGGGGACACTGAAGCTTTCTTT. It codes for CASSPRTGDTEAFF.

This chain uses TRBV6-6 with TRBJ1-6; tentative D call: TRBD1 (5 bases). The CDR3 extends over 15 amino acids. Germline V lookup: CDR1 MNHNY, CDR2 SVGAGI (reference sequence). The germline V and J ends were trimmed by 7 bases and 0 bases, with 10 bases remaining between them. The CDR3, as DNA: TGTGCCAGCAAGGGGCAGAGCTCCTATAATTCACCCCTCCACTTT. Translating gives CASKGQSSYNSPLHF.

The V gene is TRBV4-2, the J gene TRBJ1-2; D is perhaps TRBD1 (5 bases). Germline V gene lookup returns CDR1 LGHNA and CDR2 YNFKEQ. Trimming took off 1 base at V and 5 bases at J, with 11 bases between the two ends. There are 14 residues in the CDR3. The DNA for the CDR3 is TGTGCCAGCAGCCAAGGGCAGGGCACATATGGCTACACCTTC. It is translated as CASSQGQGTYGYTF.

This chain links TRBV6-1 with TRBJ2-3; 8 bases are shared with TRBD1. The CDR3 is 17 residues long. Germline V gene sequence: CDR1 MNHNS, CDR2 SASEGT. After removal of 4 bases from V and 1 base from J, the junction contained 10 bases not matched to a gene. The CDR3 reads CASSVQGAGWGTDTQYF. CDR3 nucleotides: TGTGCCAGCAGTGTGCAGGGGGCCGGGTGGGGCACAGATACGCAGTATTTT.

The V gene is TRBV27, the J gene TRBJ1-2; D may be TRBD1 (6 bases). The germline V and J ends were trimmed by 3 bases and 0 bases, with 26 bases remaining between them. CDR3 size: 20 residues. Germline V gene data show CDR1 as MNHEY and CDR2 as SMNVEV (reference sequence). The CDR3 coding sequence is TGTGCCAGCAGTTTTTCCTGGGGGCATGGAGCAATGGGAACTAACTATGGCTACACCTTC. Amino acid sequence: CASSFSWGHGAMGTNYGYTF.

The chain joins TRBV5-5 to TRBJ2-3; D gene unclear. V gave up 4 bases and J gave up 3 bases, with 3 bases separating them. CDR3 size: 11 residues. CDR1 and CDR2 (germline): SGHKS, YYEKEE (reference sequence). This chain's CDR3 is CASSHTDTQYF. CDR3 sequence (DNA): TGTGCCAGCAGCCATACAGATACGCAGTATTTT.

The J gene is TRBJ2-7, the V gene TRBV5-1; TRBD1 matches at 9 bases. Germline CDR1 reads SGHRS; CDR2 reads YFSETQ. The length of the CDR3 is 15 residues. V dropped 3 bases and J dropped 1; count of bases not matched to a gene: 5. The CDR3 loop reads CASSSPGTGSYEQYF. In DNA form, the CDR3 reads TGCGCCAGCAGCTCCCCCGGGACAGGGTCCTACGAGCAGTACTTC.

This clone was seen only once. This chain joins TRBV4-2 and TRBJ2-1, with TRBD2 matching 13 bases. V lost 2 bases to trimming and J lost 0 bases; unmatched junction nucleotides: 7. Germline V lookup: CDR1 LGHNA, CDR2 YNFKEQ. The CDR3 totals 19 residues. CDR3 sequence: CASSQPWTSGSTSYNEQFF. CDR3 DNA sequence: TGTGCCAGCAGCCAACCATGGACTAGCGGGAGCACCTCCTACAATGAGCAGTTCTTC.